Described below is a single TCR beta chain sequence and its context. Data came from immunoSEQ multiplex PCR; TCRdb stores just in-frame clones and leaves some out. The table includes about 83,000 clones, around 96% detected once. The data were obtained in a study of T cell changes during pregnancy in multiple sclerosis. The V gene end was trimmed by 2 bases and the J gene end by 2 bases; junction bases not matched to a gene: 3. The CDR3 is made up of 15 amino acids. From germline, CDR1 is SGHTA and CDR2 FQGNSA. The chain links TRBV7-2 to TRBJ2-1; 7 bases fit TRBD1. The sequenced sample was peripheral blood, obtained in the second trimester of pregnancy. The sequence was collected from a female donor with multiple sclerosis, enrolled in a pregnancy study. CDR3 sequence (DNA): TGTGCCAGCAGCTTAAGGGACAGAACCTACAATGAGCAGTTCTTC. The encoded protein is CASSLRDRTYNEQFF.